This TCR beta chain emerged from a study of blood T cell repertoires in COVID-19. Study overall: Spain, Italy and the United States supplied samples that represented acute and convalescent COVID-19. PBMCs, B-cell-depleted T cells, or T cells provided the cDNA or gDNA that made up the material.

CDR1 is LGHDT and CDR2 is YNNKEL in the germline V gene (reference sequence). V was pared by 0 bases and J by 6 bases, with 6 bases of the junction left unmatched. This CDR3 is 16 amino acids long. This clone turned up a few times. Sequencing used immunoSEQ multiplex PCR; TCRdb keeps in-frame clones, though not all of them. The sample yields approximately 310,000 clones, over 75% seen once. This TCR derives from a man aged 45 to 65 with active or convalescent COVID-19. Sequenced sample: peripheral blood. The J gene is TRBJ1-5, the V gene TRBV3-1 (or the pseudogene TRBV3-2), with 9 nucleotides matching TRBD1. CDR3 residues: CASSQDPGTGSQPQHF. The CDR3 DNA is TGTGCCAGCAGCCAAGATCCCGGGACAGGGAGTCAGCCCCAGCATTTT.